This passage covers 8 T cell receptor beta chains from one sample sequenced in a study of cytomegalovirus exposure and HLA in healthy donors. Measured with immunoSEQ multiplex PCR; TCRdb has only the in-frame clones, and not every one. In the table there are some 74,000 clones, 80% to 95% of which are singletons. The sequencing sample was made of PBMCs. These TCRs come from a woman aged 30 to 39 in good health and CMV-seronegative.

This clone was seen only once. This chain uses TRBV27 with TRBJ2-1; 9 bases line up with TRBD2. Germline V lookup: CDR1 MNHEY, CDR2 SMNVEV (reference sequence). The V and J ends lost 5 bases and 4 bases, in that order; junction bases with no gene match: 9. The CDR3 is made up of 16 amino acids. CDR3 in amino acids: CASSPKPSGVYNEQFF. CDR3 sequence (DNA): TGTGCCAGCAGTCCCAAACCTAGCGGGGTTTACAATGAGCAGTTCTTC.

The V call is TRBV21-1, the J call TRBJ2-3; no check of the table's D call, TRBD2, against the DNA was made. TRBV21-1 is annotated as a pseudogene. The CDR3 totals 15 residues. For the CDR3, the DNA is TGTGCCAGCACCCGCTGGGGCGGGAGGAGAGGTACGCAGTATTTT. Its protein product is CASTRWGGRRGTQYF.

The chain couples TRBV5-1 to TRBJ2-7; weak D call: TRBD2 (7 bases). Per germline, CDR1 SGHRS and CDR2 YFSETQ. The germline V and J ends were trimmed by 0 bases and 7 bases, with 23 bases remaining between them. The CDR3 spans 17 residues. CDR3 DNA: TGCGCCAGCAGCTTGGCGGCCTATCGGGCGGGGGCTGATGAGCAGTACTTC. Translation gives CASSLAAYRAGADEQYF.

This chain joins TRBV27 and TRBJ2-2; 7 nucleotides align to TRBD1. V lost 3 bases and J lost 2; bases outside the gene matches: 3. Per the germline V gene, CDR1 is MNHEY and CDR2 is SMNVEV (reference sequence). The CDR3 covers 15 residues. DNA for the CDR3: TGTGCCAGCAGTTTCAGGGGGTTTAACACCGGGGAGCTGTTTTTT. Amino acid sequence: CASSFRGFNTGELFF.

This sequence joins TRBV7-6 and TRBJ2-1, with 8 bases aligning to TRBD1. The V segment lost 1 base and the J segment 12 bases; nucleotides outside the gene matches: 11. Germline-derived CDR1 and CDR2 are SGHVS and FNYEAQ. The CDR3 extends over 15 amino acids. The CDR3 reads CASSLEVGQGARQFF. The CDR3 DNA sequence: TGTGCCAGCAGCTTAGAGGTAGGACAGGGCGCTCGGCAGTTCTTC.

The chain couples TRBV7-2 to TRBJ1-2; D gene ambiguous. Germline V CDR1 and CDR2: SGHTA, FQGNSA. With 2 bases removed from V and 0 bases from J, the gap between germline ends came to 13 bases. The CDR3 contains 16 residues. The CDR3 DNA follows: TGTGCCAGCAGCTTACCCGGCGGAAATCCTAACTATGGCTACACCTTC. Translated: CASSLPGGNPNYGYTF.

The chain has TRBV7-3 and TRBJ2-2; 13 bases are a match to TRBD2. The CDR3 loop spans 18 amino acids. J was trimmed by 4 bases and V by 5 bases; bases with no gene match: 10. Germline-derived CDR1 and CDR2 are SGHTA and FQGTGA. CDR3 region: CASSPWTSGRGVTGELFF. DNA of the CDR3: TGTGCCAGCAGCCCTTGGACTAGCGGGAGAGGCGTCACCGGGGAGCTGTTTTTT. Full variable domain (missing parts from reference TRBV7-3 and TRBJ2-2): GAGVSQTPSNKVTEKGKYVELRCDPISGHTALYWYRQSLGQGPEFLIYFQGTGAADDSGLPNDRFFAVRPEGSVSTLKIQRTERGDSAVYLCASSPWTSGRGVTGELFFGEGSRLTVL.

The chain carries TRBV6-5 and TRBJ1-2; D possibly corresponds to TRBD1 (6 bases). Per germline, CDR1 MNHEY and CDR2 SVGAGI. CDR3 length: 11 amino acids. Between the trimmed V and J ends, which lost 7 bases and 8 bases, there was a span of 11 bases. The CDR3 loop reads CASIGGGGYTF. CDR3 nucleotide sequence: TGTGCCAGCATTGGCGGGGGCGGCTACACCTTC.